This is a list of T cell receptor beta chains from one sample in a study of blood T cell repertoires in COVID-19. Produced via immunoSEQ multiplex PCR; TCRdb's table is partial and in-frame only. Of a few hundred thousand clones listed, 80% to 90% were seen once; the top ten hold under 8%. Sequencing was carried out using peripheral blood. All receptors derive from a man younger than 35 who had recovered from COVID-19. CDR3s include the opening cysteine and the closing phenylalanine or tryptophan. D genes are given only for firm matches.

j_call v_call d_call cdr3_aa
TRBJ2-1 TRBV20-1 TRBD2 CSASALAGAKNEQFF
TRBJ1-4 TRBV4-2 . CASSYWTGDEKLFF
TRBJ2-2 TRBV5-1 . CASGVDSANTGELFF
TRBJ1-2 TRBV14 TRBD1 CASSQDEGQGADYGYTF
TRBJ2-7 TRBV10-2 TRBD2 CASSAGTSGYEQYF
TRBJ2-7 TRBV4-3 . CASSQETGTLTSYEQYF
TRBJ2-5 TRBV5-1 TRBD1 CASSLQTGGQETQYF
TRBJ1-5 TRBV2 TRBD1 CASSWTGGSNQPQHF
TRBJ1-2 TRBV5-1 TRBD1 CASSVQGDGYTF
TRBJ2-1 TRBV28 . CASRGGGSYNEQFF
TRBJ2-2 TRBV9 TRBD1 CASAGDTGQLINTGELFF
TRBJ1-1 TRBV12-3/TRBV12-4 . CASSFQGLTEAFF
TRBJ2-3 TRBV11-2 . CASSLFGSVVADTQYF
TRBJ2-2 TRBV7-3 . CASSPTATPGTGELFF
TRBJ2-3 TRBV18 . CASSPQEFLGVLDTQYF
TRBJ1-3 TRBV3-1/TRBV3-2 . CASSRQVGGAGNTIYF
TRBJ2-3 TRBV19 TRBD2 CASSMIAGGLLGTDTQYF
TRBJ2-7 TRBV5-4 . CASSLEVESSYEQYF
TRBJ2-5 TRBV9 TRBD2 CASSVGAGVQETQYF
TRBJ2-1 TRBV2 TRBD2 CASNPQAPSGGDNEQFF
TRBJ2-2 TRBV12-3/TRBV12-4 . CASFLQGTGELFF
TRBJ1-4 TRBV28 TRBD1 CASSLYWGTGNEKLFF
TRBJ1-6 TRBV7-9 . CASSQTGGSYNSPLHF
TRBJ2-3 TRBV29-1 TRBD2 CSGGVAGAPDTQYF
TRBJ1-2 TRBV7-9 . CASTPSYGYTF
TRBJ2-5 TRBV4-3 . CASSQTSNPGETQYF
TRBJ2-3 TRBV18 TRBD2 CASSPLAGGTDTQYF
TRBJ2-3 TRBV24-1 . CATSDKDTQYF
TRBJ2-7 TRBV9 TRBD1 CASSDGQVSYEQYF
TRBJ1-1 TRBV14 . CASSLLAIGNTEAFF
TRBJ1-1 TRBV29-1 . CSVELGLNTEAFF
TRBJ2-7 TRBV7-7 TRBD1 CASSLVRGQEQHF
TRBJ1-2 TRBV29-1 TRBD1 CSVDKTGTGIANYGYTF
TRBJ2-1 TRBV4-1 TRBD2 CASSPRLAGEAAGFSEQFF
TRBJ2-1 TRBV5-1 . CASSLARDSQFF
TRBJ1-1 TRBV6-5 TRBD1 CASSLTGGEAFF
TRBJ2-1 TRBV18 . CASSNRDGYNEQFF
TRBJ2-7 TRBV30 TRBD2 CAWSAPGTSGDYEQYF
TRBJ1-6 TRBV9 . CASSVGSSSYNSPLHF
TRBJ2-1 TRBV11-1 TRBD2 CASSLGIAGGNNEQFF
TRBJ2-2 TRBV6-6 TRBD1 CASRRARTGNVNTGELFF
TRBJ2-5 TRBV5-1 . CASSLDPGAQETQYF